This TCR beta chain stems from a study of response to subunit inactivated influenza vaccine (dated 2018 in TCRdb). Background for the entire study: The study used deep quantitative T cell receptor repertoire profiling to track responses to a trivalent subunit inactivated influenza vaccine. Summary of the overall study and its limitations: It was suggested by the authors that each seasonal influenza vaccination may recruit only a limited number of new T cells.

Preparation of the library involved RT-PCR. TCRdb records Illumina HiSeq 2500 as the sequencer. Using fastp at Q25 and MiXCR, TCRdb reprocessed the public reads and kept productive beta chains. Each entry is one CDR3 protein sequence, shown with its most common DNA and genes. The sample data list 500,000 to 650,000 distinct CDR3 sequences, and 7.6% of these were observed just once. The top ten clonotypes cover approximately 12% of the sample. The table lists this clonotype with a few counts. No cognate antigen has been identified for it. No clone much larger than this one lies a single base away; base qualities are absent. V is pruned by 5 bases and J by 6 bases, leaving 8 bases of the junction without a gene match. The germline V gene (reference sequence) yields SEHNR for CDR1 and FQNEAQ for CDR2. CDR3 length: 14 amino acids, cysteine to phenylalanine. The kept DNA is CDR3 alone, 42 bases in frame from the first base.

The origin of this receptor is a man aged 50 to 69 who received an inactivated influenza vaccine. Donor details come from another sample of the same person, matched by shared clones. This sample comprised PBMCs from blood, obtained about 23 months after vaccination. The chain was built from TRBV7-9 and TRBJ2-3, with 7 middle bases fitting TRBD2. The CDR3 protein: CASSTGLVRDTQYF. The nucleotides read TGTGCCAGCAGCACCGGACTAGTTCGGGATACGCAGTATTTT.